This T cell receptor (beta chain) was sequenced in a study of cytomegalovirus exposure and HLA in healthy donors. It was with 60 Vbeta and 13 Jbeta primers that the PCR ran. Assay used: immunoSEQ multiplex PCR; TCRdb lists only in-frame clones, some missing. The profile covers 250,000 to 350,000 clones, with 86% appearing a single time and approximately 4.3% taken by the ten largest. Trimming left V 0 bases short and J 3 bases short, with 9 bases between. This CDR3 spans 14 amino acids. Germline CDR1 and CDR2: MGHRA and YSYEKL. This clonotype originated in a man aged 35 to 55 in good health and CMV-seropositive. The chain uses TRBV4-1 and TRBJ2-7, with D unclear. Sequencing used PBMCs. The CDR3 DNA follows: TGCGCCAGCAGCCAAGATCGTGCAGGCTACGAGCAGTACTTC. This encodes CASSQDRAGYEQYF.